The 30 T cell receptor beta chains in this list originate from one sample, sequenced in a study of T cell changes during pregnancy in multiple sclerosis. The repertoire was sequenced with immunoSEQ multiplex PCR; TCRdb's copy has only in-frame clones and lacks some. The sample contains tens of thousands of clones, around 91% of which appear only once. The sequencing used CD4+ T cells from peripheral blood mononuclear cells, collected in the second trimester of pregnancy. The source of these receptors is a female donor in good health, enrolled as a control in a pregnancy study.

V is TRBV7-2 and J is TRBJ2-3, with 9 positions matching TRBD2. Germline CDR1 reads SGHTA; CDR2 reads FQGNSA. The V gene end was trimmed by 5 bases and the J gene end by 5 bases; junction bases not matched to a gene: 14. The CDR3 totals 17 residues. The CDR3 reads CASSRSVWRGGLDTQYF. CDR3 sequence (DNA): TGTGCCAGCAGCCGATCGGTCTGGCGGGGGGGCTTAGATACGCAGTATTTT.

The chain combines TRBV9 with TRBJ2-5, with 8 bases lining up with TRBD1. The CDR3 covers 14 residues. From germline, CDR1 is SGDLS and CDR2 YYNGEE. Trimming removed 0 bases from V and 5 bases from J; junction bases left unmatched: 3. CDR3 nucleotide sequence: TGTGCCAGCAGCGTAGGACAGGGGAGGGAGACCCAGTACTTC. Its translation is CASSVGQGRETQYF.

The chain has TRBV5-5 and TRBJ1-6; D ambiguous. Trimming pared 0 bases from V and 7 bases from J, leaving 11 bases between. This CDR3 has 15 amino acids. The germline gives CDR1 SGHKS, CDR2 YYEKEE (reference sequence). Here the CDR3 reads CASSLDAALNSPLHF. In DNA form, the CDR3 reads TGTGCCAGCAGCTTGGATGCGGCCCTCAATTCACCCCTCCACTTT.

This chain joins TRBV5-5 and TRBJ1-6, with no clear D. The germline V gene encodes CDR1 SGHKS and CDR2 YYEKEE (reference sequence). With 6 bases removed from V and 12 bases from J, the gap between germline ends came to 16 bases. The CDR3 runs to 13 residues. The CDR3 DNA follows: TGTGCCAGCAACATACCCCCGGGGTTACCCCTCCACTTT. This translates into CASNIPPGLPLHF.

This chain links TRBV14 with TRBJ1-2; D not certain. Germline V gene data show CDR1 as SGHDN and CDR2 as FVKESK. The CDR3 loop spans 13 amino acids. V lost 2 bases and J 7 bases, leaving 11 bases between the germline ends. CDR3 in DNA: TGTGCCAGCAGCCAACGTCCCGGAGGTGGCTACACCTTC. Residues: CASSQRPGGGYTF.

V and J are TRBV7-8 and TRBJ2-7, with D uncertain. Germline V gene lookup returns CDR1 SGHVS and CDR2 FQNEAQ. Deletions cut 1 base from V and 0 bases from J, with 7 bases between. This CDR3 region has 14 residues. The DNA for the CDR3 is TGTGCCAGCAGCTTAGTAGAGCTCTCCTACGAGCAGTACTTC. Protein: CASSLVELSYEQYF.

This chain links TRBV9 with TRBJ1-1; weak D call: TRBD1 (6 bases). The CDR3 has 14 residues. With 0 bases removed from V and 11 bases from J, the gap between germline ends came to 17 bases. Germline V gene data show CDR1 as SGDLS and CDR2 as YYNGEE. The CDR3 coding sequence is TGTGCCAGCAGCGTAGACACAACCAGGGGTGGTGCTTTCTTT. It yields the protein CASSVDTTRGGAFF.

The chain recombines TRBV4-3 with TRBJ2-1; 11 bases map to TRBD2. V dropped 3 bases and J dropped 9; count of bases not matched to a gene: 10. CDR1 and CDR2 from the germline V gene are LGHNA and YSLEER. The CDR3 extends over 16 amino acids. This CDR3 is CASSQSLAGGAGEQFF. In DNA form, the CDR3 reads TGCGCCAGCAGCCAGAGTTTAGCGGGGGGGGCGGGTGAGCAGTTCTTC.

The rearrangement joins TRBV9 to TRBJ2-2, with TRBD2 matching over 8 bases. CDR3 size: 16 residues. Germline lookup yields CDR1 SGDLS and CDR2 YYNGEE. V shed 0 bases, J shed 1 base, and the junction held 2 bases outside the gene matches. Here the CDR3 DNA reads TGTGCCAGCAGCGTAGCTCTAGCGGGGAACACCGGGGAGCTGTTTTTT. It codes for CASSVALAGNTGELFF.

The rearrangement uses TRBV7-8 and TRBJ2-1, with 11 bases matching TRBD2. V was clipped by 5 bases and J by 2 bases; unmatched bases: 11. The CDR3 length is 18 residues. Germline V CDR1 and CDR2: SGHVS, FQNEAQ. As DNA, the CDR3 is TGTGCCAGCAGCGGGCTAATACTAGCGGGGGTTCCCTACAATGAGCAGTTCTTC. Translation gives CASSGLILAGVPYNEQFF.

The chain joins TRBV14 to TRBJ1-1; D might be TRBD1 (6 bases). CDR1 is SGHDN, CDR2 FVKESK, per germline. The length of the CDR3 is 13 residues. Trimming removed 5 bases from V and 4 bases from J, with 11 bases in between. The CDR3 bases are TGTGCCAGCAGCTTTGACAGGCCCACTGAAGCTTTCTTT. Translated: CASSFDRPTEAFF. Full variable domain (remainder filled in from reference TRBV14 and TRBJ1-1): EAGVTQFPSHSVIEKGQTVTLRCDPISGHDNLYWYRRVMGKEIKFLLHFVKESKQDESGMPNNRFLAERTGGTYSTLKVQPAELEDSGVYFCASSFDRPTEAFFGQGTRLTVV.

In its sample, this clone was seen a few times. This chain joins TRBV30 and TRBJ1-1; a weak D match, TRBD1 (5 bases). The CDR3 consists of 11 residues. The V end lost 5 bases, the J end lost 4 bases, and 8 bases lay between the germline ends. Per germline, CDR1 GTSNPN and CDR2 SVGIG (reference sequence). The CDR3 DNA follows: TGTGCCTGGTGGGGCGGCACTGAAGCTTTCTTT. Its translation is CAWWGGTEAFF.

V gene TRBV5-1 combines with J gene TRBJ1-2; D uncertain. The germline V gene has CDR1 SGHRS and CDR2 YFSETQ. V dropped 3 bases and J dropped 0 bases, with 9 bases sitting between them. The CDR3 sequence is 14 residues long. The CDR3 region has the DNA TGCGCCAGCAGCTCCGTTTATTCTAACTATGGCTACACCTTC. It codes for CASSSVYSNYGYTF.

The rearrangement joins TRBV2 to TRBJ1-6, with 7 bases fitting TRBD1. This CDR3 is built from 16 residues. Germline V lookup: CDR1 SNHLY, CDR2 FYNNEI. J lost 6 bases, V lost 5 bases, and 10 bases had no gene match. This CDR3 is CASSRRQGRANSPLHF. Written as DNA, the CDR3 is TGTGCCAGCAGTAGACGACAGGGACGGGCTAATTCACCCCTCCACTTT.

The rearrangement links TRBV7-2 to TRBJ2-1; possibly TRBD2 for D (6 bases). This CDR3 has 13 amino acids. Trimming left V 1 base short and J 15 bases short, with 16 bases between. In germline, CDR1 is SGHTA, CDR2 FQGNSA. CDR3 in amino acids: CASSLDGGTLAFF. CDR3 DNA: TGTGCCAGCAGCTTAGACGGGGGTACCCTAGCGTTCTTC.

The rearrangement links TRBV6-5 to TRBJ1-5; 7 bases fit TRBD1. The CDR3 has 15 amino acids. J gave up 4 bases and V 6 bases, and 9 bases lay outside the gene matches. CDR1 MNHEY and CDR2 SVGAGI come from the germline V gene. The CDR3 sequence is CASSADRATNQPQHF. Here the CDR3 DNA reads TGTGCCAGCAGCGCCGACAGGGCTACTAATCAGCCCCAGCATTTT.

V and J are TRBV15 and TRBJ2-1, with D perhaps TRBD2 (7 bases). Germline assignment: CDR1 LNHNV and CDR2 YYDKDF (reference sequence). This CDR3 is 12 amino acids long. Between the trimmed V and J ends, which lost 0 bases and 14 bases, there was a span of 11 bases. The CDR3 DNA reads TGTGCCACCAGCAGAGATGAGGGGGGGAAGTTCTTC. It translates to CATSRDEGGKFF. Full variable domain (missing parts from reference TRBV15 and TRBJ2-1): DAMVIQNPRYQVTQFGKPVTLSCSQTLNHNVMYWYQQKSSQAPKLLFHYYDKDFNNEADTPDNFQSRRPNTSFCFLDIRSPGLGDTAMYLCATSRDEGGKFFGPGTRLTVL.

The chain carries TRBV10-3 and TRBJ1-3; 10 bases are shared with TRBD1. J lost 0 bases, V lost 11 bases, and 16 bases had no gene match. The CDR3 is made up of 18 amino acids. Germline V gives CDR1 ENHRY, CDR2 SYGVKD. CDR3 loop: CAARRQGASLVSGNTIYF. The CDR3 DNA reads TGTGCCGCAAGACGACAGGGGGCATCCTTAGTCTCTGGAAACACCATATATTTT.

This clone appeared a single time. The CDR3: CASNLDRRRNTEAFF. CDR3 nucleotides: TGTGCCAGCAACCTGGACAGGAGGAGGAACACTGAAGCTTTCTTT. This rearrangement joins TRBV5-6 to TRBJ1-1, with 7 nucleotides matching TRBD1. With V trimmed by 6 bases and J by 1 base, 9 bases remained unmatched. This CDR3 is 15 amino acids long. In germline, CDR1 is SGHDT, CDR2 YYEEEE.

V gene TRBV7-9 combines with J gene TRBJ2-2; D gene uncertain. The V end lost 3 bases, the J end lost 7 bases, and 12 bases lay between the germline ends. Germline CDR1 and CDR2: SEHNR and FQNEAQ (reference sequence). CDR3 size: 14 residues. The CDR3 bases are TGTGCCAGCAGCTTTCATGGGTCGGGCGGGGAGCTGTTTTTT. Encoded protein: CASSFHGSGGELFF.

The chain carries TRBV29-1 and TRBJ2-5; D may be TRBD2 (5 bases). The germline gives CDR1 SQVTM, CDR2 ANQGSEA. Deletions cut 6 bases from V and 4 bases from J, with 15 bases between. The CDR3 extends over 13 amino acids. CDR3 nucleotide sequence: TGCAGCGTCGAACCGGACTCTAGAGAGACCCAGTACTTC. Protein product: CSVEPDSRETQYF.

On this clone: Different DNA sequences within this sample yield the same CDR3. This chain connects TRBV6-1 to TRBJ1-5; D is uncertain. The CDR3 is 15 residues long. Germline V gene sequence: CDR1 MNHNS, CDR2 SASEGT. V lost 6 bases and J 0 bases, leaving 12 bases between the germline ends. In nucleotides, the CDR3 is TGTGCCAGCAGAGGAGGCAGCTATAGCAATCAGCCCCAGCATTTT. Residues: CASRGGSYSNQPQHF.

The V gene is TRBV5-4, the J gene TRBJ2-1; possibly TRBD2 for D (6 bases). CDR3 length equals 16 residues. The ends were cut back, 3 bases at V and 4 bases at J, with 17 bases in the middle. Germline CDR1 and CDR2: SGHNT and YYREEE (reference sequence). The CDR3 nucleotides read TGTGCCAGCAGCTCTACTGGACTACAAGGGTACAATGAGCAGTTCTTC. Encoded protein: CASSSTGLQGYNEQFF.

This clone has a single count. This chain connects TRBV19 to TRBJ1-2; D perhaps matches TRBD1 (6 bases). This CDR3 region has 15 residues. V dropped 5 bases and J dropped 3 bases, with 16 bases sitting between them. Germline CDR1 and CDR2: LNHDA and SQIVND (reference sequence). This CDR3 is CASSVSRQAHYGYTF. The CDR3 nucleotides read TGTGCCAGTAGTGTCTCCCGACAGGCCCACTATGGCTACACCTTC.

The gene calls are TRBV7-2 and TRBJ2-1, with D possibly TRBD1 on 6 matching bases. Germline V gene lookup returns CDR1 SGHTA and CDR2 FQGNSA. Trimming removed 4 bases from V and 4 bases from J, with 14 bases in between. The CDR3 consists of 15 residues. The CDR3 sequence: CASSSSGDRYNEQFF. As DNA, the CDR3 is TGTGCCAGCAGCTCTTCAGGGGATAGGTACAATGAGCAGTTCTTC.

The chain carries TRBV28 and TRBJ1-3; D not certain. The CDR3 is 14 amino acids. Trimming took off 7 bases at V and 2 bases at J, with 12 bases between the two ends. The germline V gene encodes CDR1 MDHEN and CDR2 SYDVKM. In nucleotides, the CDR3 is TGTGCCAGCACGCGACTCGGGACTGGAAACACCATATATTTT. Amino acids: CASTRLGTGNTIYF.

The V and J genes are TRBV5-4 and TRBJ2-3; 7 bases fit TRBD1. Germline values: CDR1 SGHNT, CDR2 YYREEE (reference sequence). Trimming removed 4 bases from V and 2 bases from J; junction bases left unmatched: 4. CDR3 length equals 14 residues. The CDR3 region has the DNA TGTGCCAGCAGCAGGGACAGACCCACAGATACGCAGTATTTT. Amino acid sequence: CASSRDRPTDTQYF.

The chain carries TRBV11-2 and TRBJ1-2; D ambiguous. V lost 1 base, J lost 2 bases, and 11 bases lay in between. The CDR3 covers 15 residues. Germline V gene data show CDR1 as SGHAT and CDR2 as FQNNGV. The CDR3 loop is CASSLGVESNYGYTF. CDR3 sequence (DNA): TGTGCCAGCAGCTTAGGGGTGGAGTCCAACTATGGCTACACCTTC.

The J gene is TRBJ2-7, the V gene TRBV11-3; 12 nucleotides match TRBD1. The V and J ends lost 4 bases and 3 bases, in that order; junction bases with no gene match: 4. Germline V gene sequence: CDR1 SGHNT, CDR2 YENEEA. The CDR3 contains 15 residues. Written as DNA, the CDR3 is TGTGCCAGCAGCTCCGGGGACAGGGGGCTCTACGAGCAGTACTTC. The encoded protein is CASSSGDRGLYEQYF.

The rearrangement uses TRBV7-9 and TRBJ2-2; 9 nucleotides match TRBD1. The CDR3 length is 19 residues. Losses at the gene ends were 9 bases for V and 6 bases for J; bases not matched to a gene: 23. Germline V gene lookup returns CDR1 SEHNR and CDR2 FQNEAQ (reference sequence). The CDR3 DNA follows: TGTGCCAGTCTCGCAGTAATCGGGACAGGGAGAGGATCAGCCGGGGAGCTGTTTTTT. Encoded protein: CASLAVIGTGRGSAGELFF.